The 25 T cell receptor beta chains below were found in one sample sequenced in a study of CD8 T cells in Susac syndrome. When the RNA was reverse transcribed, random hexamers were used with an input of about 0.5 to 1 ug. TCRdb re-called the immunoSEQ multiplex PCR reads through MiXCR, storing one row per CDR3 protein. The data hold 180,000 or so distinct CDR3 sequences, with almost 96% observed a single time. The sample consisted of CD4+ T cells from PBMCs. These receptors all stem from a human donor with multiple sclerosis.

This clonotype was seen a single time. The CDR3 DNA follows: TGTGCCAGCAGGGCGGGAGACAATCAGCCCCAGCATTTT. This codes for CASRAGDNQPQHF. The chain carries TRBV6-6 and TRBJ1-5; D gene uncertain. Germline assignment: CDR1 MNHNY and CDR2 SVGAGI (reference sequence). This CDR3 contains 13 residues. V was shortened by 6 bases and J by 3 bases, with 9 bases between the two germline ends.

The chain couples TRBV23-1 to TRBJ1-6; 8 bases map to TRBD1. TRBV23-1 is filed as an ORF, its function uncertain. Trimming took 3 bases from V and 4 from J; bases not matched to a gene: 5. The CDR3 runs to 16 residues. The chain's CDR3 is CASSQAGGLYNSPLHF. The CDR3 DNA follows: TGCGCCAGCAGTCAGGCAGGGGGCCTATATAATTCACCCCTCCACTTT.

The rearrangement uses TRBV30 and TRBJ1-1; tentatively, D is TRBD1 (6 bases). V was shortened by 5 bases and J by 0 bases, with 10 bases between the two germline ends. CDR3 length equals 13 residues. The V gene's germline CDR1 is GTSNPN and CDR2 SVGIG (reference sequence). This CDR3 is CAWDRPLNTEAFF. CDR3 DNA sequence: TGTGCCTGGGACAGGCCCTTGAACACTGAAGCTTTCTTT.

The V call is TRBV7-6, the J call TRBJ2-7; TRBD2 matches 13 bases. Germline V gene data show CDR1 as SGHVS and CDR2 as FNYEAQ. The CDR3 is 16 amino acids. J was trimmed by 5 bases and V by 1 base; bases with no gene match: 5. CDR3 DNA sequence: TGTGCCAGCAGCTTAGTACTAGCGGGGGGGTCTCACGAGCAGTACTTC. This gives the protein CASSLVLAGGSHEQYF.

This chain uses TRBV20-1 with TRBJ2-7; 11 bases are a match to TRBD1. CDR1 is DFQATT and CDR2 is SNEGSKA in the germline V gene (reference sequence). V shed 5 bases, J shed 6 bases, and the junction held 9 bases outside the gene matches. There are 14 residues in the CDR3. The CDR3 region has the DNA TGCAGTGCTGAAAACGGACAGGGGGCTCGCGAGCAGTACTTC. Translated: CSAENGQGAREQYF.

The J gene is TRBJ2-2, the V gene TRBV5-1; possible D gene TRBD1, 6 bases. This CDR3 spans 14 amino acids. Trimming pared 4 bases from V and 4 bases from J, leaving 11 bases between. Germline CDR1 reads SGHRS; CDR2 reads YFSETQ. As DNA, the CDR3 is TGCGCCAGCAGCGCTACAGGGCCCACCGGGGAGCTGTTTTTT. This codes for CASSATGPTGELFF. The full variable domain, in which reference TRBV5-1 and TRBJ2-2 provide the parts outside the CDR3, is KAGVTQTPRYLIKTRGQQVTLSCSPISGHRSVSWYQQTPGQGLQFLFEYFSETQRNKGNFPGRFSGRQFSNSRSEMNVSTLELGDSALYLCASSATGPTGELFFGEGSRLTVL.

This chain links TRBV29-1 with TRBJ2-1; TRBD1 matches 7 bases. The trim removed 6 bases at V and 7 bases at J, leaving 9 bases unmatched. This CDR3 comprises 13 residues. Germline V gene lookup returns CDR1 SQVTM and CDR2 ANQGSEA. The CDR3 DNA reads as TGCAGCGTGCTGACAGGGTTTATTAATGAGCAGTTCTTC. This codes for CSVLTGFINEQFF.

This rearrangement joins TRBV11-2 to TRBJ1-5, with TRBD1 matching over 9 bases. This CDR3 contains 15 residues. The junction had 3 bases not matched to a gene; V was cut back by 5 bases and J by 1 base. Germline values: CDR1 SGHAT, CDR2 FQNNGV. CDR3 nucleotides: TGTGCCAGCAGCCCAACAGGGGGCAGCAATCAGCCCCAGCATTTT. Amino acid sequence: CASSPTGGSNQPQHF.

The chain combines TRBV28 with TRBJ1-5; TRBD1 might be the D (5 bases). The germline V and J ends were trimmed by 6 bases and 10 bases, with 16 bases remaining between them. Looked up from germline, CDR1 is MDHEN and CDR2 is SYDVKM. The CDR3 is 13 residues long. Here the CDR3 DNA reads TGTGCCAGCAGCAGGACAAGGGGACGCCCCCAGCATTTT. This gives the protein CASSRTRGRPQHF.

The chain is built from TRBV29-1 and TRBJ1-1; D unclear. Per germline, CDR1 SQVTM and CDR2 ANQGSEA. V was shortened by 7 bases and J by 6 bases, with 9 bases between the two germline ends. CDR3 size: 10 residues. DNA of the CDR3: TGCAGCGCCGCGGGCCCTGAAGCTTTCTTT. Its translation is CSAAGPEAFF.

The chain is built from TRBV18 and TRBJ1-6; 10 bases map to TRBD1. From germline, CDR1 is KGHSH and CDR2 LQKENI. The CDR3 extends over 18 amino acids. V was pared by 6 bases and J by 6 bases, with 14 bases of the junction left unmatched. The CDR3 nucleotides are TGTGCCAGCTCGCCTCAACGACAGGGGGCAGGATTTAATTCACCCCTCCACTTT. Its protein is CASSPQRQGAGFNSPLHF. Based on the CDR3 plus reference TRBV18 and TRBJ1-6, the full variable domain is NAGVMQNPRHLVRRRGQEARLRCSPMKGHSHVYWYRQLPEEGLKFMVYLQKENIIDESGMPKERFSAEFPKEGPSILRIQQVVRGDSAAYFCASSPQRQGAGFNSPLHFGNGTRLTVT.

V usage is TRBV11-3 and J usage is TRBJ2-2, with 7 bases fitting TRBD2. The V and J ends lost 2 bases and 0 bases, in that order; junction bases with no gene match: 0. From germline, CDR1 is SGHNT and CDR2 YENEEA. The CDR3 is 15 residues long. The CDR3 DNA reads TGTGCCAGCAGCTTAAGCGGGGCGAACACCGGGGAGCTGTTTTTT. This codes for CASSLSGANTGELFF.

CDR3 nucleotide sequence: TGTGCCAGCAGTTGGTACTTGCGGGGGACTACTGACAATGAGCAGTTCTTC. Protein product: CASSWYLRGTTDNEQFF. The V and J genes are TRBV27 and TRBJ2-1, with 7 bases that match TRBD2. With 4 bases clipped from V and 5 bases from J, the junction kept 14 bases outside the gene matches. The germline V gene has CDR1 MNHEY and CDR2 SMNVEV (reference sequence). The length of the CDR3 is 17 residues.

The DNA for the CDR3 is TGCAGTGCTAGAGATCAAACCGCTGAAGCTTTCTTT. It yields the protein CSARDQTAEAFF. V is TRBV20-1 and J is TRBJ1-1; D is undetermined. This CDR3 has 12 residues. The germline V gene has CDR1 DFQATT and CDR2 SNEGSKA (reference sequence). V was trimmed by 0 bases and J by 6 bases, leaving 8 bases between them.

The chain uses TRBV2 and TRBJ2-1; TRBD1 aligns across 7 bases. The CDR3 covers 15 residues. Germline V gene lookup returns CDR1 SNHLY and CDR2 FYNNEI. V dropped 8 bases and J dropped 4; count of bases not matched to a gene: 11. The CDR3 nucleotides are TGTGCCAGCTCCCGTGCAGGGGGAGAGTACAATGAGCAGTTCTTC. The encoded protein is CASSRAGGEYNEQFF.

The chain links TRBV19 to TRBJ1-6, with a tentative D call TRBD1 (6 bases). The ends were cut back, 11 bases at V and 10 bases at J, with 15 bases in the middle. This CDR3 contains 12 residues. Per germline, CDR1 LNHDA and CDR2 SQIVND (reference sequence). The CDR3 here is CASKQGSSPLHF. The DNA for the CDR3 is TGTGCCTCAAAACAGGGATCGTCACCCCTCCACTTT.

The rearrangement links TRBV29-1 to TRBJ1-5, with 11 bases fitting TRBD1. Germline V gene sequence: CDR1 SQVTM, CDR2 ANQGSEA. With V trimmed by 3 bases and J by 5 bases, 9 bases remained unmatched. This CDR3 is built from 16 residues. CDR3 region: CSVEDRGQRADQPQHF. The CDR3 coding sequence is TGCAGCGTTGAGGACAGGGGGCAACGAGCGGATCAGCCCCAGCATTTT.

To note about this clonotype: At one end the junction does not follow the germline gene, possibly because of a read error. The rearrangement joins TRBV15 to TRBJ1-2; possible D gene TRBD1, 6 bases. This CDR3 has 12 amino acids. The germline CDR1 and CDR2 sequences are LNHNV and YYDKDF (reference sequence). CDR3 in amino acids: CATSRGQDGKWF. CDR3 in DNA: TGTGCCACCAGCAGAGGACAGGACGGGAAATGGTTC. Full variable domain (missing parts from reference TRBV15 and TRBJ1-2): DAMVIQNPRYQVTQFGKPVTLSCSQTLNHNVMYWYQQKSSQAPKLLFHYYDKDFNNEADTPDNFQSRRPNTSFCFLDIRSPGLGDTAMYLCATSRGQDGKWFGSGTRLTVV.

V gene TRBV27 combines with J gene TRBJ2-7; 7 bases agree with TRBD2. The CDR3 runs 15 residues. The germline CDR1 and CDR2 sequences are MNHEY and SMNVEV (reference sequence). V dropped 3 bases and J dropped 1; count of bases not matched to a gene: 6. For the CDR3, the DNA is TGTGCCAGCAGTTTTTATCCGGGACTATCCTACGAGCAGTACTTC. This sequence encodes CASSFYPGLSYEQYF.

As DNA, the CDR3 is TGTGCCAGCAGTCCCAGGGTAACCCCAGATACGCAGTATTTT. Encoded protein: CASSPRVTPDTQYF. The rearrangement joins TRBV2 to TRBJ2-3, with D maybe TRBD1 (5 bases). With 5 bases removed from V and 4 bases from J, the gap between germline ends came to 13 bases. The V gene's germline CDR1 is SNHLY and CDR2 FYNNEI. This CDR3 contains 14 residues.

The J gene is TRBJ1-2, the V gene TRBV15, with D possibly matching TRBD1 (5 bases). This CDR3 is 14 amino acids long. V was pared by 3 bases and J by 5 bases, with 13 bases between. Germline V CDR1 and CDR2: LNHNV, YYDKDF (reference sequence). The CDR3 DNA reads TGTGCCACCAGCAGGTCGCAGGGTGGATATGGCTACACCTTC. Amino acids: CATSRSQGGYGYTF.

CDR3 residues: CAWSVSLEGNQPQHF. CDR3 nucleotide sequence: TGTGCCTGGAGTGTCTCCCTAGAAGGAAATCAGCCCCAGCATTTT. The chain carries TRBV30 and TRBJ1-5, with no clear D. The CDR3 runs 15 residues. Germline CDR1 and CDR2: GTSNPN and SVGIG (reference sequence). V was clipped by 0 bases and J by 4 bases, with 13 bases between them.

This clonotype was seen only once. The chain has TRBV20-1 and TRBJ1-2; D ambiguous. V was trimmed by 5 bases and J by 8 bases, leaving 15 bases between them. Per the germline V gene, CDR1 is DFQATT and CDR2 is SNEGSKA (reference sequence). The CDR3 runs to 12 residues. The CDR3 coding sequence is TGCAGTGCTTGGGAAGACTCGAGGGGCTACACCTTC. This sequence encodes CSAWEDSRGYTF.

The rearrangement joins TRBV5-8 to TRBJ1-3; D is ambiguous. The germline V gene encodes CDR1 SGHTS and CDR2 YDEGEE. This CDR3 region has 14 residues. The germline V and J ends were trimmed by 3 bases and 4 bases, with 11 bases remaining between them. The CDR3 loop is CASSSKWFGNTIYF. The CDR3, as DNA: TGTGCCAGCAGCTCTAAGTGGTTCGGAAACACCATATATTTT.

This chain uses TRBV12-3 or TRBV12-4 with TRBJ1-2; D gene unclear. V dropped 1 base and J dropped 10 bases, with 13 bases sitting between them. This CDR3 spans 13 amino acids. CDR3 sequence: CASSLGPRRNYTF. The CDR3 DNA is TGTGCCAGCAGTTTAGGGCCTCGGAGAAACTACACCTTC.